This T cell receptor (beta chain) was recorded in a study of identical twins listed by TCRdb under 2016. About the investigation overall: To test whether fetal clonotypes persist, this study deep-sequenced TCR alpha and beta repertoires from monozygotic twins, from unrelated adults of various ages, and from cord blood. To rule out contamination, the twin experiments were replicated at different times with different library preparation protocols. Study-wide findings and limitations: Recombination models systematically underestimated out-of-frame TCR alpha sharing in monozygotic twins but agreed with sharing between unrelated individuals. Compared with coincidental sharing between unrelated individuals, out-of-frame TCR alpha sequences shared between twins showed an excess of sequences with low generation probability. Fewer insertions were carried by abundant cord blood beta clonotypes, a similar but weaker trend appeared in young adult naive repertoires, and no such trend appeared in memory repertoires. Excess twin sharing in beta out-of-frame sequences was weaker because fewer shared sequences lowered the signal-to-noise ratio. Because the same donors could not be followed over many years, conclusions were based on cross-sectional statistical analysis. Zero-insertion analyses could be partly confounded by invariant T cells such as MAIT and iNKT, although diverse VJ usage argued against such confounding for most clonotypes.

All donors were healthy Caucasians. The twin cohort comprised three pairs of female monozygotic twins, all aged about 18 to 29 years. Peripheral blood mononuclear cells were the source from which RNA for the TCR libraries was isolated. The receptor library was made with 5' RACE. Sequencer: Illumina HiSeq 2000. Template switching introduced a universal primer binding site; the final cDNA contained a unique molecular identifier, enabling accurate counting of TCR cDNA molecules. Specific primers in the conserved constant-segment region were used to synthesize first-strand cDNA for TCR alpha and beta chains. To control for contamination, every cDNA library carried two barcodes: a SMART-Mk sample barcode plus Illumina barcodes. TruSeq adapter sequences and Illumina sample barcodes were added in two successive PCR steps. Sequencing of the TCR alpha and beta cDNA libraries was done on the Illumina HiSeq platform using custom primers. Per the original workflow: Unique molecular identifiers were extracted from raw reads with MiGEC, and CDR3 positions were determined with MiXCR. For each individual, recombination models were inferred using an EM algorithm with the repgenHMM and IGoR tools. Shared clonotype analysis was performed with the tcR package in R, normalizing sharing by the product of cloneset sizes. Out-of-frame nonproductive sequences were analyzed to study raw recombination free of thymic and clonal selection effects. The public reads were reprocessed in TCRdb via fastp at Q25 and MiXCR, keeping in-frame beta chains. Here each entry gathers all rows of one CDR3 protein and keeps the most common genes and DNA. The V and J calls, along with clone size, are taken from TCRdb and not from the paper's own processing. In this sample the table shows some 790,000 distinct CDR3 sequences, 15% to 20% of which occur a single time. The top ten hold under 15% of the sample.

Counted from cysteine to phenylalanine, this CDR3 has 12 amino acids. The kept DNA is CDR3 alone, 36 bases in frame from the first base. Reading the germline V gene gives CDR1 SQVTM and CDR2 ANQGSEA. V is shortened by 6 bases, J by 3 bases, and the region joining them spans 11 bases. This clonotype was counted a few times. There is no known antigen for this receptor. No per-base quality is available; no much larger clone lies one base away. These data were also reused for a study on T cells expressing NK-cell markers. The second study's authors report: In sorted CD3+CD56+NKG2C+, CD3+CD56+NKG2C- and CD3+CD56-NKG2C+ T-cell subsets from several donors, TCR beta-chain repertoires were profiled. Of the eight sequenced donors, seven were found to be HCMV-seropositive and one was found to be HCMV-seronegative. In several experiments an anti-gammadeltaTCR antibody was added to restrict sorting to alphabetaTCR-expressing T cells. For several donors, the dominant CD3+CD56+NKG2C+ clonotypes were among the top 10 CD8+ clonotypes and accounted for roughly 1.0-8% of CD8+ T cells. Those dominant clonotypes were again the most abundant among CD3+CD56-NKG2C+ cells in a few donors, at about 25-60.1%. Whether the expanded NKG2C-expressing T cell clones were specific for HCMV antigens was left unclear. The study sequenced eight donors, all healthy volunteers chosen at random: three men and five women. HCMV serostatus was determined by detecting HCMV-specific IgG in serum with a commercial ELISA kit. For roughly six donors, bulk peripheral blood T-cell repertoires were additionally sequenced from unsorted PBMC. MIGEC was used to demultiplex reads and group reads by UMI, and MiTCR was used to assemble and quantify clonotypes. To exclude erroneous sequences, any TCR cDNA sequence not supported by at least two reads was discarded. The tcR package was used for downstream repertoire analysis, with clonotypes matched between fractions based on CDR3 nucleotide sequence plus V segment. VDJmatch was used to annotate antigen specificity against VDJdb, with one amino acid substitution in CDR3 allowed.

The sequence was collected from a woman in her late teens or twenties in good health. Sequencing was performed on PBMCs. The sequence links TRBV29-1 to TRBJ1-1; the best D guess is TRBD1, with 6 bases matching. The DNA sequence is as follows: TGCAGCGTACGACGGACAGACACTGAAGCTTTCTTT. Protein translation: CSVRRTDTEAFF.